The clone carrying this T cell receptor beta chain was recorded many times. The data derive from a study of T cells after yellow fever vaccination. The germline V gene encodes CDR1 SGHTA and CDR2 FQGNSA. The V end was cut by 5 bases, the J end by 2 bases, with 9 bases between. The CDR3 sequence is 13 residues long. One entry per CDR3 protein, called by TCRdb with MiXCR from the 5' RACE reads. The sample has more than 300,000 distinct CDR3 sequences; around 6.8% are singletons. The genes are TRBV7-2 and TRBJ2-5; no reliable D call. The sample here was PBMCs, taken around 45 days after the first yellow fever vaccination. This TCR derives from a man aged 18 to 29 who received the YFV17D yellow fever vaccine. The CDR3 bases are TGTGCCAGCAGCCCTAGACGACAAGAGACCCAGTACTTC. Protein: CASSPRRQETQYF. The complete variable domain, with remaining parts taken from reference TRBV7-2 and TRBJ2-5, reads GAGVSQSPSNKVTEKGKDVELRCDPISGHTALYWYRQSLGQGLEFLIYFQGNSAPDKSGLPSDRFSAERTGGSVSTLTIQRTQQEDSAVYLCASSPRRQETQYFGPGTRLLVL.